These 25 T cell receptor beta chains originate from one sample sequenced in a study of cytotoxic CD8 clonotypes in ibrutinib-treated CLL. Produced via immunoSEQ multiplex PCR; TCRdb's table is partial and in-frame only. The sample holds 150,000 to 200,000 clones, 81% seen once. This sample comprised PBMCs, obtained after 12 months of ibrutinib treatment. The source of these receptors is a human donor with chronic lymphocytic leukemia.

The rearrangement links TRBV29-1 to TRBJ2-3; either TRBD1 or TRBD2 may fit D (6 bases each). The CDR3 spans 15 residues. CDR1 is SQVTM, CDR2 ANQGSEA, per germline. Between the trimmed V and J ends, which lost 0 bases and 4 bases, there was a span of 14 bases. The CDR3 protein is CSVEDWGALPDTQYF. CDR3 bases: TGCAGCGTTGAAGATTGGGGGGCCCTACCAGATACGCAGTATTTT.

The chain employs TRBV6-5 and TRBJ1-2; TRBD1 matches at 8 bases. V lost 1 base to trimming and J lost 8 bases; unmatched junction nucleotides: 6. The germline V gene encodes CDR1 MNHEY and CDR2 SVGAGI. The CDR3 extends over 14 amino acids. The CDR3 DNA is TGTGCCAGCAGTTACTTACAGGGGGTAGGGGGCTACACCTTC. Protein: CASSYLQGVGGYTF.

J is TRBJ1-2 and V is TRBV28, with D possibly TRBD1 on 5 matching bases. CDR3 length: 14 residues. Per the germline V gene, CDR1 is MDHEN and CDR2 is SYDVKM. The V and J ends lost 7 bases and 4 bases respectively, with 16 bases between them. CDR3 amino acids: CASTPPSGGYGYTF. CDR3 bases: TGTGCCAGCACCCCCCCCTCGGGGGGCTATGGCTACACCTTC.

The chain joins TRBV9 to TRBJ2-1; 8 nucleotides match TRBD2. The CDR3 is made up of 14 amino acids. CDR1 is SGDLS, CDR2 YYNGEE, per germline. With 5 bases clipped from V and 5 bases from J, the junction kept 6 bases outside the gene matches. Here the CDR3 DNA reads TGTGCCAGCAGTGGGACTAGGGGCCACAATGAGCAGTTCTTC. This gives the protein CASSGTRGHNEQFF.

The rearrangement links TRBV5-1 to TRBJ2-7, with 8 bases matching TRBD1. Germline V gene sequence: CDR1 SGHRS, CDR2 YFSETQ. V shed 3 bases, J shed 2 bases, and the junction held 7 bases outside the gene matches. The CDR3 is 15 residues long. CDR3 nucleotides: TGCGCCAGCAGCTCCATGGACAGGGCCCCCTACGAGCAGTACTTC. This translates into CASSSMDRAPYEQYF.

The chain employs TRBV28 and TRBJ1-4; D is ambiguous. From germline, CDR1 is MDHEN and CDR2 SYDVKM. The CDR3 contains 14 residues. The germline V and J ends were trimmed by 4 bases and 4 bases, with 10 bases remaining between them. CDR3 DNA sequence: TGTGCCAGCAGTTCACGAGATCTTAATGAAAAACTGTTTTTT. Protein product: CASSSRDLNEKLFF.

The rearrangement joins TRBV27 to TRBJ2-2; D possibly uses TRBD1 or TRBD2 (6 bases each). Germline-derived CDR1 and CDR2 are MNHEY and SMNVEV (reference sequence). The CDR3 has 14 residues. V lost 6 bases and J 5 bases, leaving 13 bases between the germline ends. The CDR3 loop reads CASRRGVETGELFF. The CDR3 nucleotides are TGTGCCAGCAGGAGGGGGGTGGAGACCGGGGAGCTGTTTTTT.

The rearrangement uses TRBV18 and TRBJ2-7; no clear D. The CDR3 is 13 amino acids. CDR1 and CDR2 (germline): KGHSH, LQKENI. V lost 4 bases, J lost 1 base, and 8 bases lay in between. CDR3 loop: CASSLPGSYEQYF. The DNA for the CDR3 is TGTGCCAGCTCACTCCCCGGTTCCTACGAGCAGTACTTC.

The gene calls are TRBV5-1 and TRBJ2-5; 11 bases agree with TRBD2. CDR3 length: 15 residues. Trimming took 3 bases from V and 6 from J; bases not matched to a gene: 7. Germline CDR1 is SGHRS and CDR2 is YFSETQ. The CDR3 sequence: CASSWDTSGGKTQYF. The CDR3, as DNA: TGCGCCAGCAGCTGGGATACTAGCGGGGGAAAGACCCAGTACTTC.

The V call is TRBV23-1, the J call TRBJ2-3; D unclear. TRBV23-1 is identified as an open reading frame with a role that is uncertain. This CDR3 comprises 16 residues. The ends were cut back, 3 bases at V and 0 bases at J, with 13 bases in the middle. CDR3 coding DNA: TGCGCCAGCAGTCATCCGCCTGCATGTAGCACAGATACGCAGTATTTT. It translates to CASSHPPACSTDTQYF.

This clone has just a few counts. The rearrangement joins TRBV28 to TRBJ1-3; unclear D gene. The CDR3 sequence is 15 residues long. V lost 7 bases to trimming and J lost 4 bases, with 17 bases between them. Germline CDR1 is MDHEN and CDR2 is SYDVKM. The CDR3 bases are TGTGCCAGCAAGCCCGGGCCCAGCCCGGGAAACACCATATATTTT. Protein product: CASKPGPSPGNTIYF.

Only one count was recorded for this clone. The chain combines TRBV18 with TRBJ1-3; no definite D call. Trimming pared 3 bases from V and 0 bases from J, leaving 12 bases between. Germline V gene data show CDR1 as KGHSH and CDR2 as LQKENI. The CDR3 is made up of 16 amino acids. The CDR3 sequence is CASSPRTPSSGNTIYF. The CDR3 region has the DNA TGTGCCAGCTCACCTCGGACTCCGAGCTCTGGAAACACCATATATTTT.

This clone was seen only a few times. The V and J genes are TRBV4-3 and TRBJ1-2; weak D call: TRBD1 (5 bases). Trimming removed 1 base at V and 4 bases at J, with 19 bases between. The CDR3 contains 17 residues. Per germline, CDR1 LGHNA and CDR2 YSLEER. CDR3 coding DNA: TGCGCCAGCAGCCAAGGGTCCTCATTTCAGGGCCCCTATGGCTACACCTTC. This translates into CASSQGSSFQGPYGYTF.

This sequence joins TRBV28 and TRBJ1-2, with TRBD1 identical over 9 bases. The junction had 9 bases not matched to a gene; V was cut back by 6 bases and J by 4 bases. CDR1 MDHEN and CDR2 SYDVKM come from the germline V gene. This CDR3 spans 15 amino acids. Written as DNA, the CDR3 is TGTGCCAGCAGCTTTTCCGGGACAGGGCCCTATGGCTACACCTTC. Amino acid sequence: CASSFSGTGPYGYTF.

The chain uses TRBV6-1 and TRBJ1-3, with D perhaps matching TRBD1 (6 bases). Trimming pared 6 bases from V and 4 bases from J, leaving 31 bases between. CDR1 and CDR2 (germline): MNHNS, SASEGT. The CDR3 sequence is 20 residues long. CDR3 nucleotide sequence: TGTGCCAGCAGGGAACTAGGGCGGGGGCCGGCTGTGGGGTCCGGAAACACCATATATTTT. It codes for CASRELGRGPAVGSGNTIYF.

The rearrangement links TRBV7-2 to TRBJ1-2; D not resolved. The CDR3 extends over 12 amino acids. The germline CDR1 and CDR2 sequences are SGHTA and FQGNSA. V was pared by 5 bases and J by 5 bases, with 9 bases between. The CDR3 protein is CASSINSYGYTF. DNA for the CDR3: TGTGCCAGCAGCATAAATTCGTATGGCTACACCTTC.

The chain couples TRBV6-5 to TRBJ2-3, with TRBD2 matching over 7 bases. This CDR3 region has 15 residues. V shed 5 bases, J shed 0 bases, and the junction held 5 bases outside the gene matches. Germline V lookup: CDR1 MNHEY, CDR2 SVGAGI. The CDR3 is CASSHGGTSTDTQYF. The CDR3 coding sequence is TGTGCCAGCAGTCACGGGGGGACTAGCACAGATACGCAGTATTTT.

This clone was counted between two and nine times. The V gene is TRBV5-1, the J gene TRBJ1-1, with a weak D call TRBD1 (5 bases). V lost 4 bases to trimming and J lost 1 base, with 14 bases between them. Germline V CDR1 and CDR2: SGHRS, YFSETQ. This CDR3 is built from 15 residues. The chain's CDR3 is CASSAGGVPNTEAFF. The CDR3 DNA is TGCGCCAGCAGCGCGGGGGGTGTCCCGAACACTGAAGCTTTCTTT.

In DNA form, the CDR3 reads TGTGCCAGCATCGCGACAGGGTTAGACTATGGCTACACCTTC. Translating it yields CASIATGLDYGYTF. The genes are TRBV7-2 and TRBJ1-2; 7 bases agree with TRBD1. J gave up 3 bases and V 7 bases, and 8 bases lay outside the gene matches. The germline V gene encodes CDR1 SGHTA and CDR2 FQGNSA. The length of the CDR3 is 14 residues.

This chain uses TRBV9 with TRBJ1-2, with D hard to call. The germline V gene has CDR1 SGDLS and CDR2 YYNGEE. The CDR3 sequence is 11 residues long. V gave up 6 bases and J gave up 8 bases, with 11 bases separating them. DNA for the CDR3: TGTGCCAGCACGCGCCTCGAGGGCTACACCTTC. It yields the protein CASTRLEGYTF.

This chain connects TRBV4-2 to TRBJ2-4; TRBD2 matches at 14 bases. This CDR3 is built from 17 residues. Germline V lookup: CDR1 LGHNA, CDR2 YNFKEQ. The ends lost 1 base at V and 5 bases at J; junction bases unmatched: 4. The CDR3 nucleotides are TGTGCCAGCAGCCAAGGACTAGCGGGAGGGATTGAAAACATTCAGTACTTC. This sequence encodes CASSQGLAGGIENIQYF.

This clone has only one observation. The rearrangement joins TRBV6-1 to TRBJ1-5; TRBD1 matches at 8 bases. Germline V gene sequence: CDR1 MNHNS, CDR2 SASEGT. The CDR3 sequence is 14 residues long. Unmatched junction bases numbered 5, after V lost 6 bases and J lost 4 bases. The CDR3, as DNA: TGTGCCAGCAGCGCAGGGGGCCTAAATCAGCCCCAGCATTTT. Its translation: CASSAGGLNQPQHF.

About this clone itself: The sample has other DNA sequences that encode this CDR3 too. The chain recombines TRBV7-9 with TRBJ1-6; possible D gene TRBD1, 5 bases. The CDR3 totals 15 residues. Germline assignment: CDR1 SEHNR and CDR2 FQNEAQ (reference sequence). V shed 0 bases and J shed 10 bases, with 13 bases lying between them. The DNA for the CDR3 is TGTGCCAGCAGCTTAGCGCGGCAGGGAGGATCACCCCTCCACTTT. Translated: CASSLARQGGSPLHF.

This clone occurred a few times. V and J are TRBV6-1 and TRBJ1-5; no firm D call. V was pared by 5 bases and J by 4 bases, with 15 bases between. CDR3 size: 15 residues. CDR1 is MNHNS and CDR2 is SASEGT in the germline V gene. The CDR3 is CASSRDSNGNQPQHF. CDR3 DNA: TGTGCCAGCAGTCGCGATTCTAACGGGAATCAGCCCCAGCATTTT.

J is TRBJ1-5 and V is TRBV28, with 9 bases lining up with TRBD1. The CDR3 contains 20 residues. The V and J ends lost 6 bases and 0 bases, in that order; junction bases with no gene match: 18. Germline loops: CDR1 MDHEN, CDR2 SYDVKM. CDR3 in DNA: TGTGCCAGCAGGATTTTAGGGCAGGGACAGGGACTGTATAGCAATCAGCCCCAGCATTTT. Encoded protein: CASRILGQGQGLYSNQPQHF.